This is a list of T cell receptor beta chains from one sample in a study of blood T cell repertoires in COVID-19. Measured with immunoSEQ multiplex PCR; TCRdb has only the in-frame clones, and not every one. The sample lists tens of thousands of clones; roughly 81% were seen once. Sequencing was done on a sample of peripheral blood. All receptors come from a woman aged 65 to 85 with acute or convalescent COVID-19. Each CDR3 is given with its conserved first and last residue. The order of the fields is V gene, clone size, D gene, J gene, CDR3 DNA, CDR3 protein. A D gene is named only where the DNA matches it firmly. Where a row states a size, it is once, few, many or the class of an expanded clone; other rows omit it.

V gene: TRBV5-1; clone size: -; D gene: TRBD2; J gene: TRBJ2-3; CDR3 DNA: TGCGCCAGCACCTCCGGGGGGGGAGGCACAGATACGCAGTATTTT; CDR3 protein: CASTSGGGGTDTQYF
V gene: TRBV6-1; clone size: -; D gene: -; J gene: TRBJ1-2; CDR3 DNA: TGTGCCAGCAGTGAAGGGGGGGGGAGAGACGGCTACACCTTC; CDR3 protein: CASSEGGGRDGYTF
V gene: TRBV3-1/TRBV3-2; clone size: -; D gene: -; J gene: TRBJ1-5; CDR3 DNA: TGTGCCAGCACCGAAGGGGGGGAGACCAATCAGCCCCAGCATTTT; CDR3 protein: CASTEGGETNQPQHF
V gene: TRBV7-9; clone size: -; D gene: TRBD2; J gene: TRBJ2-2; CDR3 DNA: TGTGCCAGCAGCCGTCTAGCGGGAGGGAACACCGGGGAGCTGTTTTTT; CDR3 protein: CASSRLAGGNTGELFF
V gene: TRBV10-1; clone size: -; D gene: -; J gene: TRBJ1-4; CDR3 DNA: TGCGCCAGCAGTGAGTACAGGGCGGCTAATGAAAAACTGTTTTTT; CDR3 protein: CASSEYRAANEKLFF
V gene: TRBV30; clone size: -; D gene: TRBD1; J gene: TRBJ2-1; CDR3 DNA: TGTGCCTGGGACAGGGGGCCCTACAATGAGCAGTTCTTC; CDR3 protein: CAWDRGPYNEQFF
V gene: TRBV27; clone size: few; D gene: TRBD2; J gene: TRBJ2-2; CDR3 DNA: TGTGCCAGCAGTCCTCTAGCGGGAGTCGGAACCGGGGAGCTGTTTTTT; CDR3 protein: CASSPLAGVGTGELFF
V gene: TRBV18; clone size: -; D gene: TRBD1; J gene: TRBJ1-3; CDR3 DNA: TGTGCCAGCTCATCTCGACAGGGGAGAAACACCATATATTTT; CDR3 protein: CASSSRQGRNTIYF
V gene: TRBV28; clone size: once; D gene: -; J gene: TRBJ2-1; CDR3 DNA: TGTGCCAGCAGTCCATCAGCGGGCACGAGCTACAATGAGCAGTTCTTC; CDR3 protein: CASSPSAGTSYNEQFF
V gene: TRBV18; clone size: -; D gene: -; J gene: TRBJ1-2; CDR3 DNA: TGTGCCAGCTCCCAGGGGAGGGACGGCGACTATGGCTACACCTTC; CDR3 protein: CASSQGRDGDYGYTF
V gene: TRBV18; clone size: -; D gene: TRBD1; J gene: TRBJ2-7; CDR3 DNA: TGTGCCAGCTCACCACTAGGGGGCGCGTCCTACGAGCAGTACTTC; CDR3 protein: CASSPLGGASYEQYF
V gene: TRBV12-5; clone size: -; D gene: -; J gene: TRBJ2-6; CDR3 DNA: TGTGCTAGTGGCACGGGCCAGGGGTGGCTCTCTGGGGCCAACGTCCTGACTTTC; CDR3 protein: CASGTGQGWLSGANVLTF
V gene: TRBV27; clone size: -; D gene: -; J gene: TRBJ2-7; CDR3 DNA: TGTGCCAGCAGTTTAGGGCAGGGTCGTCAGTACTTC; CDR3 protein: CASSLGQGRQYF
V gene: TRBV7-3; clone size: -; D gene: -; J gene: TRBJ2-3; CDR3 DNA: TGTGCCAGCAGCTTACAAGCGGCTTCAGATACGCAGTATTTT; CDR3 protein: CASSLQAASDTQYF
V gene: TRBV19; clone size: -; D gene: -; J gene: TRBJ1-5; CDR3 DNA: TGTGCCAGTAGTACGCGCCGGGAGTCTCAGCCCCAGCATTTT; CDR3 protein: CASSTRRESQPQHF
V gene: TRBV3-1/TRBV3-2; clone size: -; D gene: TRBD2; J gene: TRBJ2-2; CDR3 DNA: TGTGCCAGCAGCCAGGGTAGCGGGAGGGCCACCGGGGAGCTGTTTTTT; CDR3 protein: CASSQGSGRATGELFF
V gene: TRBV24-1; clone size: few; D gene: -; J gene: TRBJ1-5; CDR3 DNA: TGTGCCACCAGTGATTTCTTTAGCAATCAGCCCCAGCATTTT; CDR3 protein: CATSDFFSNQPQHF
V gene: TRBV15; clone size: -; D gene: TRBD1; J gene: TRBJ2-7; CDR3 DNA: TGTGCCACCAGCAGACCACAGGGGTACGAGCAGTACTTC; CDR3 protein: CATSRPQGYEQYF
V gene: TRBV9; clone size: -; D gene: -; J gene: TRBJ2-1; CDR3 DNA: TGTGCCAGCAGCGTAGCGGGGTCAGATAAGTTCTTC; CDR3 protein: CASSVAGSDKFF
V gene: TRBV3-1/TRBV3-2; clone size: -; D gene: -; J gene: TRBJ2-7; CDR3 DNA: TGTGCCAGCAGCCATAACCGGGATGACTACGAGCAGTACTTC; CDR3 protein: CASSHNRDDYEQYF
V gene: TRBV5-1; clone size: few; D gene: TRBD1; J gene: TRBJ1-2; CDR3 DNA: TGCGCCAGCAGCTTGGCCCCGGACAGGGCGGACTATGGCTACACCTTC; CDR3 protein: CASSLAPDRADYGYTF
V gene: TRBV30; clone size: -; D gene: TRBD1; J gene: TRBJ2-1; CDR3 DNA: TGTGCCTGGAGTGGAATGAGGGACAGAGGATACAATGAGCAGTTCTTC; CDR3 protein: CAWSGMRDRGYNEQFF
V gene: TRBV28; clone size: -; D gene: TRBD1; J gene: TRBJ2-1; CDR3 DNA: TGTGCCAGCAGTCTCCGGGACAGGGTCCTTCATGAGCAGTTCTTC; CDR3 protein: CASSLRDRVLHEQFF
V gene: TRBV28; clone size: -; D gene: TRBD2; J gene: TRBJ2-7; CDR3 DNA: TGTGCCAGCAGTTTAGGTACCCTGGGACTAGCGGCCTACGAGCAGTACTTC; CDR3 protein: CASSLGTLGLAAYEQYF
V gene: TRBV27; clone size: -; D gene: -; J gene: TRBJ1-5; CDR3 DNA: TGTGCCAGCAGTTTACGGGAGAACAATCAGCCCCAGCATTTT; CDR3 protein: CASSLRENNQPQHF
V gene: TRBV5-5; clone size: -; D gene: TRBD1; J gene: TRBJ1-3; CDR3 DNA: TGTGCCAGCAGGGGGACAGTTGGAAACACCATATATTTT; CDR3 protein: CASRGTVGNTIYF
V gene: TRBV2; clone size: -; D gene: -; J gene: TRBJ1-1; CDR3 DNA: TGTGCCAGCAGTGAAAGTAGCCCGAACACTGAAGCTTTCTTT; CDR3 protein: CASSESSPNTEAFF
V gene: TRBV11-3; clone size: -; D gene: TRBD1; J gene: TRBJ2-3; CDR3 DNA: TGTGCCAGCAGACCCGGGACAGTTATCACAGATACGCAGTATTTT; CDR3 protein: CASRPGTVITDTQYF
V gene: TRBV12-3/TRBV12-4; clone size: -; D gene: -; J gene: TRBJ1-5; CDR3 DNA: TGTGCCAGCAGTATAAATAATCAGCCCCAGCATTTT; CDR3 protein: CASSINNQPQHF
V gene: TRBV5-1; clone size: -; D gene: -; J gene: TRBJ2-5; CDR3 DNA: TGCGCCAGCAGCTTCCGGGGGGCGGACCAAGAGACCCAGTACTTC; CDR3 protein: CASSFRGADQETQYF
V gene: TRBV10-3; clone size: -; D gene: -; J gene: TRBJ2-7; CDR3 DNA: TGTGCCATCAGTGAGTCTCCAGGGAGGTACGAGCAGTACTTC; CDR3 protein: CAISESPGRYEQYF
V gene: TRBV4-1; clone size: -; D gene: TRBD1; J gene: TRBJ1-2; CDR3 DNA: TGCGCCAGCAGCCAAGAGGGACAGGCTTCTAACTATGGCTACACCTTC; CDR3 protein: CASSQEGQASNYGYTF
V gene: TRBV5-8; clone size: -; D gene: -; J gene: TRBJ2-7; CDR3 DNA: TGTGCCAGCCCAATCTACGAGCAGTACTTC; CDR3 protein: CASPIYEQYF
V gene: TRBV19; clone size: -; D gene: TRBD1; J gene: TRBJ2-3; CDR3 DNA: TGTGCCAGTAGTAGTCTGAACAGGGGGCATGGAGATACGCAGTATTTT; CDR3 protein: CASSSLNRGHGDTQYF
V gene: TRBV27; clone size: few; D gene: TRBD2; J gene: TRBJ2-5; CDR3 DNA: TGTGCCAGCAGTTCCGGACTAGCGGGAGGGCCGGGGCAAGAGACCCAGTACTTC; CDR3 protein: CASSSGLAGGPGQETQYF
V gene: TRBV4-2; clone size: -; D gene: TRBD2; J gene: TRBJ2-5; CDR3 DNA: TGTGCCAGCAGCGAAGACCCGATAGCGGGATTAGAGACCCAGTACTTC; CDR3 protein: CASSEDPIAGLETQYF
V gene: TRBV5-1; clone size: -; D gene: TRBD1; J gene: TRBJ1-2; CDR3 DNA: TGCGCCAGCAGCTTGGCCACGGGACAGGGTGTGCATGGCTACACCTTC; CDR3 protein: CASSLATGQGVHGYTF
V gene: TRBV4-1; clone size: -; D gene: -; J gene: TRBJ1-4; CDR3 DNA: TGCGCCAGCAGCCAAGCCCTCAGGGGAGGGGGTGAAAAACTGTTTTTT; CDR3 protein: CASSQALRGGGEKLFF
V gene: TRBV10-3; clone size: -; D gene: -; J gene: TRBJ1-1; CDR3 DNA: TGTGCCATCGACGCAGGGATGGGCACTGAAGCTTTCTTT; CDR3 protein: CAIDAGMGTEAFF
V gene: TRBV15; clone size: -; D gene: TRBD1; J gene: TRBJ2-5; CDR3 DNA: TGTGCCACCAGCAGAGACCCGGGACAGCAAGAGACCCAGTACTTC; CDR3 protein: CATSRDPGQQETQYF